One sample yielded the 2 T cell receptor beta chains listed below, sequenced in a study of T-cell reconstitution after alpha-beta-depleted transplantation in children. During its preparation, the TCRbeta library received unique molecular identifiers. TCRdb used MiXCR to reprocess the PCR reads, holding one entry per CDR3 protein. This sample has a few hundred thousand distinct CDR3 sequences, with over 9% found just once. Sequencing used PBMCs from the stem cell graft donor, obtained from the stem cell graft. Receptors were obtained from a human donor who donated a stem cell graft to a child with acute lymphoblastic leukemia.

V and J are TRBV29-1 and TRBJ2-3, with D possibly TRBD2 on 6 matching bases. Germline-derived CDR1 and CDR2 are SQVTM and ANQGSEA. Trimming removed 7 bases from V and 3 bases from J, with 20 bases in between. The CDR3 totals 15 residues. The CDR3 sequence: CSGNPEGFGTDTQYF. CDR3 sequence (DNA): TGCAGCGGTAACCCGGAGGGTTTTGGGACAGATACGCAGTATTTT.

This clonotype has more than one count but fewer than ten. This chain joins TRBV11-2 and TRBJ1-1; no reliable D call. The germline V and J ends were trimmed by 3 bases and 5 bases, with 7 bases remaining between them. Germline-derived CDR1 and CDR2 are SGHAT and FQNNGV. CDR3 length equals 12 residues. The CDR3 reads CASSFGTTEAFF. Written as DNA, the CDR3 is TGTGCCAGCAGCTTCGGAACAACTGAAGCTTTCTTT.